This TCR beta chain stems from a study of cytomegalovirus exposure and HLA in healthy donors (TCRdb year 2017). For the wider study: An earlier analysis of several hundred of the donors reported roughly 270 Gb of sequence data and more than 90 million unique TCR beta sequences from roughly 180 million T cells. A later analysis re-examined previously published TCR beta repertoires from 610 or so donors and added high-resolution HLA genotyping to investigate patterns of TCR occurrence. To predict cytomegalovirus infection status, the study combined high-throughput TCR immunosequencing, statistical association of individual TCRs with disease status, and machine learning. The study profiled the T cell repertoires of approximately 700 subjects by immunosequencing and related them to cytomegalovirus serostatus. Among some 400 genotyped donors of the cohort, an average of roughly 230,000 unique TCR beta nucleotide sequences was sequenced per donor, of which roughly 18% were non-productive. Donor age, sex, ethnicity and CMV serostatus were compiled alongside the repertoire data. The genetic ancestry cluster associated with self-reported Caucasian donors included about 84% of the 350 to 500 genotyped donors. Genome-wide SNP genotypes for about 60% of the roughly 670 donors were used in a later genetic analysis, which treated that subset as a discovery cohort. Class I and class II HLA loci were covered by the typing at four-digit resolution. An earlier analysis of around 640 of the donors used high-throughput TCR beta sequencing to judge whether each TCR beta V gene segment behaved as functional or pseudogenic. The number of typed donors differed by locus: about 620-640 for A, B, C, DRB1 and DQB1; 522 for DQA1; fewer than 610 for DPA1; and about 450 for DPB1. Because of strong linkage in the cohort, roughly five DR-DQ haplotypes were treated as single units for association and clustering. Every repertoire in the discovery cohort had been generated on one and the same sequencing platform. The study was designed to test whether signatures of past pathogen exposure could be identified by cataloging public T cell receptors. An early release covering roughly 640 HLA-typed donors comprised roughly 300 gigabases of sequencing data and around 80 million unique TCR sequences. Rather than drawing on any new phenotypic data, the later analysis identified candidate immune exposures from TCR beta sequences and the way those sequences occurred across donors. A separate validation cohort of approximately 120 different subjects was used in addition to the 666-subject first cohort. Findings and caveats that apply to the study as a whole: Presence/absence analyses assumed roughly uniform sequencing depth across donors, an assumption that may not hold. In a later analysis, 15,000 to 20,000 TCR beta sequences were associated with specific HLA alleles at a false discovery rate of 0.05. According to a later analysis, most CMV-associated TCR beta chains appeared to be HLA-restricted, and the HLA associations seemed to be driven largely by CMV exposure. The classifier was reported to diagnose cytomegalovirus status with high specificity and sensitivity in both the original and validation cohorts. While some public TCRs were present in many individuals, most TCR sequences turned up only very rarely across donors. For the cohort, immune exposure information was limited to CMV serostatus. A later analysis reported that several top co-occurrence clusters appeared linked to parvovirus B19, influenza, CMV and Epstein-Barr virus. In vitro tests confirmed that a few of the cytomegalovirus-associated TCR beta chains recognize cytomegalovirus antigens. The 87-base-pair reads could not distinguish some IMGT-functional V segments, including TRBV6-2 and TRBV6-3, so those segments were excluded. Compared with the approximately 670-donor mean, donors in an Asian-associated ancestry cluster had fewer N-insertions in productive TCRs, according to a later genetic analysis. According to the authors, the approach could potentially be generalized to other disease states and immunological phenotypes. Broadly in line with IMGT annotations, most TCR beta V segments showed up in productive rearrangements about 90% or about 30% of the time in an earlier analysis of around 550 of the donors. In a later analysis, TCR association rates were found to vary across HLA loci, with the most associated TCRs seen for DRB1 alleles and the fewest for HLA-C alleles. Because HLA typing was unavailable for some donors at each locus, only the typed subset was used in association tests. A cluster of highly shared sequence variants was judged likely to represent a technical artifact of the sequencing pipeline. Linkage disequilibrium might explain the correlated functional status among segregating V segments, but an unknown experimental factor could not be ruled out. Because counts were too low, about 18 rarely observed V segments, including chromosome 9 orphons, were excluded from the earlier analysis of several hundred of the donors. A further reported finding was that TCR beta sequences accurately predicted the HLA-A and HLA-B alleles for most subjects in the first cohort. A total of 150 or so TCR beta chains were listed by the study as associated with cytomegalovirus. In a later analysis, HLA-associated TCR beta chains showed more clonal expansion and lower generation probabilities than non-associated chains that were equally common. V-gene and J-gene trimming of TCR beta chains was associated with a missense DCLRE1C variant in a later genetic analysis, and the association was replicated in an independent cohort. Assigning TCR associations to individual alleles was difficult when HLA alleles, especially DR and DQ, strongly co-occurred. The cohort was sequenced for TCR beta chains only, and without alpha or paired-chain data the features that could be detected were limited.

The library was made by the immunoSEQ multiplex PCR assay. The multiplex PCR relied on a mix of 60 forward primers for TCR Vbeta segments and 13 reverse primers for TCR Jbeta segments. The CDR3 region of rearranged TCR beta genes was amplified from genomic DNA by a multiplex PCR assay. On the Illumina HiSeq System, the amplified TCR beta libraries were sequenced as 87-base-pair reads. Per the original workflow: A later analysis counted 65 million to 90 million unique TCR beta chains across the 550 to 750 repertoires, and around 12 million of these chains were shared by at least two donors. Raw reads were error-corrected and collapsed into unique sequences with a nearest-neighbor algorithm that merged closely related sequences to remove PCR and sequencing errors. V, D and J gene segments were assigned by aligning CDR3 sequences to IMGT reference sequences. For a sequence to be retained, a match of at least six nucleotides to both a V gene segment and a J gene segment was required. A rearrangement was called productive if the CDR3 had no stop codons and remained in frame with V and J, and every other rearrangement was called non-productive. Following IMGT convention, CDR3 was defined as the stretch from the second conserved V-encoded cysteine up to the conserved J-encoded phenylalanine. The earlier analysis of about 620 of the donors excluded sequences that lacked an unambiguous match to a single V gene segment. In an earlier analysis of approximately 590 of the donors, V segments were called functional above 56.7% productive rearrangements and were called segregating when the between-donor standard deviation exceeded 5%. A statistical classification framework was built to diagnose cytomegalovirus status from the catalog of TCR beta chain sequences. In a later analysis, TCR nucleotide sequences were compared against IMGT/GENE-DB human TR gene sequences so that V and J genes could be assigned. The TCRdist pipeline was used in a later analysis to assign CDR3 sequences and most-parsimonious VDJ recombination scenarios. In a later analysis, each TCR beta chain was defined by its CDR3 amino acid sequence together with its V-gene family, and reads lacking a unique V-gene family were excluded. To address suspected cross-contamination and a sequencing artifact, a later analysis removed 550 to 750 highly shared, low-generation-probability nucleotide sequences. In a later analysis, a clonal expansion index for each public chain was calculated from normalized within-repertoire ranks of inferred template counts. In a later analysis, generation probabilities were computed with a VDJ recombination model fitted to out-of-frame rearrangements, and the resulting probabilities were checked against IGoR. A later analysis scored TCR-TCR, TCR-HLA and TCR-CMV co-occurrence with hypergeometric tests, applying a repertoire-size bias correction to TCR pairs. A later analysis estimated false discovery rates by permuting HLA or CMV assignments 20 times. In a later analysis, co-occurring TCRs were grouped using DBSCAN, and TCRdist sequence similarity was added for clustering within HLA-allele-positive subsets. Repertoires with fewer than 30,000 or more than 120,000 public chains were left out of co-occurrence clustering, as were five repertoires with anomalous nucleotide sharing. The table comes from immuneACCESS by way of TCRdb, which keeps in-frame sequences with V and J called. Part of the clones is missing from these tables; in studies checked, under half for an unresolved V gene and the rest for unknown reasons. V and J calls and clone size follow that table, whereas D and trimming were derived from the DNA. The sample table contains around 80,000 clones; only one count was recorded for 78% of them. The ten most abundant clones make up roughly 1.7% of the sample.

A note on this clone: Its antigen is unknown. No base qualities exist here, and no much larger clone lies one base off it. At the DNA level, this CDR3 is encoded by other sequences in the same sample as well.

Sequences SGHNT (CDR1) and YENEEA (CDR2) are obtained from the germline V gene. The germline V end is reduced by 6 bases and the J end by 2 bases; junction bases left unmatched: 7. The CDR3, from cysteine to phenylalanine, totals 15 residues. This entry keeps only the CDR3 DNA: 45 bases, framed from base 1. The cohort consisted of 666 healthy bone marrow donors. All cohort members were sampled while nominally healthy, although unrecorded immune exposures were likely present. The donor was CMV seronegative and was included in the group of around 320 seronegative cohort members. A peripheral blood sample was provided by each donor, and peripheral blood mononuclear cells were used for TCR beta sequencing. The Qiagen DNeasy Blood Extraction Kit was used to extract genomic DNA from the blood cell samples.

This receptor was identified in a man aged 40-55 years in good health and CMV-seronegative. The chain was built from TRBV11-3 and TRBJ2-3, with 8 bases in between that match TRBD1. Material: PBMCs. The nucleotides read TGTGCCAGCAGTCAAGACAGGGGAAACACAGATACGCAGTATTTT. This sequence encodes CASSQDRGNTDTQYF.